A single sample is the source of the 30 T cell receptor beta chains below, sequenced in a study of metastatic and nonmetastatic thyroid tumors. Nobody among the patients had been given any treatment before thyroid surgery. TCRdb re-analyzed the PCR reads through MiXCR. The table records 33,000 or so clones, 7.4% of them present only once. What was sequenced was blood. The receptor source for this set is a female donor with papillary thyroid cancer or a benign thyroid nodule (not recorded which). Some clones in this sample may be carry-over from other donors' samples.

This clone was recorded many times. The rearrangement joins TRBV11-2 to TRBJ2-5; possibly TRBD2 for D (5 bases). V was trimmed by 3 bases and J by 2 bases, leaving 16 bases between them. The CDR3 runs to 16 residues. The germline gives CDR1 SGHAT, CDR2 FQNNGV. CDR3: CASSLSSRRWQETQYF. The CDR3 coding sequence is TGTGCCAGCAGCTTGTCTAGCAGGAGGTGGCAAGAGACCCAGTACTTC.

This clone showed up just a few times. J is TRBJ2-5 and V is TRBV5-1; tentatively, D is TRBD1 (6 bases). CDR3 length equals 13 residues. Trimming stripped 4 bases from V and 4 bases from J, with 11 bases between. The V gene's germline CDR1 is SGHRS and CDR2 YFSETQ. The CDR3 nucleotides are TGCGCCAGCAGCACAGGGTGGCGAGAGACCCAGTACTTC. Its translation is CASSTGWRETQYF. Full variable domain (remainder filled in from reference TRBV5-1 and TRBJ2-5): KAGVTQTPRYLIKTRGQQVTLSCSPISGHRSVSWYQQTPGQGLQFLFEYFSETQRNKGNFPGRFSGRQFSNSRSEMNVSTLELGDSALYLCASSTGWRETQYFGPGTRLLVL.

This sequence joins TRBV30 and TRBJ2-6, with 8 bases aligning to TRBD1. Per the germline V gene, CDR1 is GTSNPN and CDR2 is SVGIG (reference sequence). The junction had 2 bases not matched to a gene; V was cut back by 7 bases and J by 0 bases. This CDR3 has 14 amino acids. In DNA form, the CDR3 reads TGTGCCTCAGACAGGGGCTCTGGGGCCAACGTCCTGACTTTC. Translating gives CASDRGSGANVLTF.

This clone was counted ten times or more. This chain joins TRBV12-3 or TRBV12-4 and TRBJ2-2, with 7 bases lining up with TRBD1. The CDR3 runs to 13 residues. V shed 6 bases and J 6 bases; nucleotides not matched to a gene: 4. DNA of the CDR3: TGTGCCAGCAGGTCAACAGGGGCCGGGGAGCTGTTTTTT. Its protein product is CASRSTGAGELFF.

This clone was detected ten times or more. The V and J genes are TRBV28 and TRBJ2-2; D ambiguous. The CDR3 contains 14 residues. V dropped 6 bases and J dropped 1 base, with 9 bases sitting between them. Germline V gene sequence: CDR1 MDHEN, CDR2 SYDVKM. The CDR3 reads CASSLVENTGELFF. The CDR3 DNA is TGTGCCAGCAGCCTTGTGGAGAACACCGGGGAGCTGTTTTTT.

In its sample, this clone was seen many times. The chain is built from TRBV11-2 and TRBJ2-3; 8 bases match TRBD1. The germline V gene encodes CDR1 SGHAT and CDR2 FQNNGV. V lost 1 base, J lost 3 bases, and 0 bases stayed unmatched. This CDR3 is 14 amino acids long. The CDR3 DNA reads TGTGCCAGCAGCTTAGGGACAGGGACAGATACGCAGTATTTT. Residues: CASSLGTGTDTQYF. The variable domain in full, completed from reference TRBV11-2 and TRBJ2-3, reads EAGVAQSPRYKIIEKRQSVAFWCNPISGHATLYWYQQILGQGPKLLIQFQNNGVVDDSQLPKDRFSAERLKGVDSTLKIQPAKLEDSAVYLCASSLGTGTDTQYFGPGTRLTVL.

This clone was observed many times. The chain is built from TRBV11-2 and TRBJ2-1, with 7 bases aligning to TRBD2. This CDR3 contains 15 residues. The V segment lost 8 bases and the J segment 2 bases; nucleotides outside the gene matches: 9. Germline CDR1 reads SGHAT; CDR2 reads FQNNGV. The CDR3 spells CASFPGGRAYNEQFF. The CDR3 DNA is TGTGCCAGCTTCCCGGGGGGTAGGGCCTACAATGAGCAGTTCTTC.

This clone was seen repeatedly, ten times or more. The chain recombines TRBV11-1 with TRBJ1-2, with a possible D match to TRBD1 (6 bases). This CDR3 is 16 amino acids long. CDR1 and CDR2 (germline): SGHAT, FQDESV (reference sequence). The ends were cut back, 7 bases at V and 0 bases at J, with 18 bases in the middle. In nucleotides, the CDR3 is TGTGCCAGCACCGAGAGCTGGGGGCGAGCTAACTATGGCTACACCTTC. This encodes CASTESWGRANYGYTF.

This clone was found many times. The chain has TRBV7-2 and TRBJ2-2; maybe TRBD1 (5 bases). The CDR3 contains 17 residues. Trimming took off 0 bases at V and 3 bases at J, with 14 bases between the two ends. The germline V gene has CDR1 SGHTA and CDR2 FQGNSA. CDR3 sequence reads: CASSLAPLRVDTGELFF. The CDR3 bases are TGTGCCAGCAGCTTAGCGCCCCTCAGGGTCGACACCGGGGAGCTGTTTTTT.

About this clone itself: Mismatch with germline at one junction end may stem from a read error. The chain is built from TRBV12-3 or TRBV12-4 and TRBJ1-6; the match to TRBD1 covers 9 bases. The CDR3 has 19 residues. CDR3 sequence: CASSFYRGRRVYYNSTLHF. In DNA form, the CDR3 reads TGTGCCAGCAGTTTTTACAGGGGGCGTAGAGTTTACTATAATTCAACCCTCCACTTT.

This clone was detected ten times or more. The V call is TRBV11-1, the J call TRBJ1-1; D not resolved. V lost 2 bases and J lost 1, with 11 bases in between. CDR3 length: 15 amino acids. CDR1 and CDR2 (germline): SGHAT, FQDESV (reference sequence). The CDR3 coding sequence is TGTGCCAGCAGCTTAACGCAGAGGCAGAACACTGAAGCTTTCTTT. This encodes CASSLTQRQNTEAFF.

This clone was observed at least ten times. This may be a read error: a much more frequent sequence differs by one nucleotide. The rearrangement links TRBV6-1 to TRBJ1-2; no reliable D call. The CDR3 totals 11 residues. CDR1 is MNHNS, CDR2 SASEGT, per germline. CDR3 amino acids: CASTGGYGHTF. Here the CDR3 DNA reads TGTGCCAGCACTGGCGGCTATGGCCACACCTTC.

This clone was picked up many times. V gene TRBV3-1 combines with J gene TRBJ1-2; no definite D call. CDR1 is LGHDT, CDR2 YNNKEL, per germline (reference sequence). V shed 3 bases and J shed 8 bases, with 13 bases lying between them. The CDR3 contains 13 residues. CDR3 protein: CASSQNSGVGYTF. The CDR3 DNA follows: TGTGCCAGCAGCCAGAATTCGGGAGTGGGCTACACCTTC.

This sequence joins TRBV6-1 and TRBJ2-5; 8 bases agree with TRBD2. Germline V gives CDR1 MNHNS, CDR2 SASEGT. This CDR3 is 15 amino acids long. Losses at the gene ends were 8 bases for V and 7 bases for J; bases not matched to a gene: 15. The CDR3 sequence is CASSPWGTRLSTQYF. The CDR3 DNA follows: TGTGCCAGCTCACCTTGGGGGACTAGACTTTCGACCCAGTACTTC.

This clone was picked up many times. The chain employs TRBV7-9 and TRBJ1-3, with D possibly matching TRBD1 (5 bases). This CDR3 has 15 residues. V was cut by 5 bases and J by 2 bases, with 13 bases left in between. From germline, CDR1 is SEHNR and CDR2 FQNEAQ (reference sequence). CDR3 nucleotide sequence: TGTGCCAGCAGCCCTGGGGGAGTGGCTGGAAACACCATATATTTT. It encodes CASSPGGVAGNTIYF.

This clone was observed many times. The V gene is TRBV6-2 or TRBV6-3, the J gene TRBJ1-5, with TRBD1 identical over 8 bases. The CDR3 spans 20 residues. V trimming: 2 bases; J trimming: 0 bases; junction bases outside the gene matches: 15. Germline V gene lookup returns CDR1 MNHEY and CDR2 SVGEGT. The CDR3 region is CASSYPSDRAGVYSNQPQHF. CDR3 coding DNA: TGTGCCAGCAGTTACCCCTCGGACAGGGCGGGAGTTTATAGCAATCAGCCCCAGCATTTT.

The table lists this clone with many counts. This chain joins TRBV12-3 or TRBV12-4 and TRBJ2-6, with D perhaps given as TRBD1 or TRBD2 (6 bases each). The V and J ends lost 7 bases and 4 bases respectively, with 14 bases between them. The CDR3 is 15 amino acids. CDR3: CASTPGGTGANVLTF. CDR3 sequence (DNA): TGTGCCAGCACGCCCGGGGGCACGGGGGCCAACGTCCTGACTTTC.

This clone was counted at least ten times. This sequence joins TRBV7-2 and TRBJ2-7, with a tentative D call TRBD1 (6 bases). Per the germline V gene, CDR1 is SGHTA and CDR2 is FQGNSA. This CDR3 has 14 amino acids. V was pared by 6 bases and J by 2 bases, with 14 bases between. CDR3 loop: CASRPGTSTYEQYF. CDR3 coding DNA: TGTGCCAGCAGGCCCGGGACATCTACCTACGAGCAGTACTTC.

Many counts were recorded for this clone. The chain joins TRBV20-1 to TRBJ1-2; the D gene is possibly TRBD1 (5 bases). Trimming took off 6 bases at V and 0 bases at J, with 11 bases between the two ends. This CDR3 is built from 13 residues. The germline V gene has CDR1 DFQATT and CDR2 SNEGSKA (reference sequence). The CDR3 protein is CSALRGANYGYTF. CDR3 DNA sequence: TGCAGTGCCCTGAGAGGGGCTAACTATGGCTACACCTTC.

This clone has ten or more counts. The gene calls are TRBV20-1 and TRBJ2-7, with D maybe TRBD2 (6 bases). The length of the CDR3 is 14 residues. Germline V gives CDR1 DFQATT, CDR2 SNEGSKA (reference sequence). The V end lost 7 bases, the J end lost 7 bases, and 23 bases lay between the germline ends. The CDR3 DNA reads TGCAGTGGAAAGGATGGACGGAGGGACTGGGAGCAGTACTTC. It specifies CSGKDGRRDWEQYF.

This clone was picked up many times. The genes are TRBV2 and TRBJ2-2; no firm D call. The ends were cut back, 4 bases at V and 3 bases at J, with 9 bases in the middle. CDR1 is SNHLY, CDR2 FYNNEI, per germline. The CDR3 covers 14 residues. The CDR3 loop reads CASSGVGYTGELFF. The CDR3 nucleotides are TGTGCCAGCAGTGGGGTCGGGTACACCGGGGAGCTGTTTTTT.

A note on this clone: One base away lies a much larger clone, so this may be a sequencing read error. The genes are TRBV14 and TRBJ2-1, with 8 bases lining up with TRBD2. The germline V gene encodes CDR1 SGHDN and CDR2 FVKESK. CDR3 length: 16 residues. The ends lost 4 bases at V and 7 bases at J; junction bases unmatched: 12. The CDR3 is CASSRVIGGAGNEQFF. The CDR3 DNA sequence: TGTGCCAGCAGCCGAGTCATCGGGGGGGCCGGTAATGAGCAGTTCTTC.

This clone showed up many times. The chain joins TRBV19 to TRBJ2-6; no clear D gene. In germline, CDR1 is LNHDA, CDR2 SQIVND (reference sequence). This CDR3 has 18 amino acids. Trimming removed 3 bases from V and 0 bases from J, with 15 bases in between. The CDR3 DNA is TGTGCCAGTAGTATCACGGGCTTTCGGTACTCTGGGGCCAACGTCCTGACTTTC. Translating it yields CASSITGFRYSGANVLTF.

The sample holds many counts of this clone. The chain carries TRBV11-2 and TRBJ2-7; 8 bases are a match to TRBD1. CDR1 is SGHAT, CDR2 FQNNGV, per germline. The CDR3 sequence is 16 residues long. V lost 0 bases and J lost 5; bases outside the gene matches: 9. The CDR3 region is CASSLDRGPPTNEQYF. In DNA form, the CDR3 reads TGTGCCAGCAGCTTAGACAGGGGGCCGCCTACGAACGAGCAGTACTTC.

This clone has at least ten counts. J is TRBJ2-7 and V is TRBV6-1; 8 positions agree with TRBD1. The CDR3 runs to 15 residues. From germline, CDR1 is MNHNS and CDR2 SASEGT. The trim removed 6 bases at V and 3 bases at J, leaving 10 bases unmatched. CDR3 region: CASSEPGQAYYEQYF. For the CDR3, the DNA is TGTGCCAGCAGCGAACCGGGACAGGCGTACTACGAGCAGTACTTC.

The table lists this clone with many counts. The V gene is TRBV18, the J gene TRBJ2-4; TRBD1 matches 10 bases. This CDR3 has 14 amino acids. CDR1 and CDR2 from the germline V gene are KGHSH and LQKENI. With V trimmed by 3 bases and J by 7 bases, 3 bases remained unmatched. CDR3 sequence: CASSPTTGGNIQYF. In DNA, the CDR3 is TGTGCCAGCTCACCTACGACAGGGGGCAACATTCAGTACTTC.

This clone was counted many times. The chain links TRBV12-3 or TRBV12-4 to TRBJ1-1; tentatively, D is TRBD1 (5 bases). There are 15 residues in the CDR3. The V end was cut by 2 bases, the J end by 1 base, with 11 bases between. CDR3 sequence reads: CASSLNGGSNTEAFF. CDR3 bases: TGTGCCAGCAGTTTAAATGGGGGATCGAACACTGAAGCTTTCTTT.

This clone was seen at least ten times. The rearrangement links TRBV18 to TRBJ2-2; 9 positions agree with TRBD1. The CDR3 has 15 residues. The ends lost 3 bases at V and 6 bases at J; junction bases unmatched: 5. CDR1 and CDR2 from the germline V gene are KGHSH and LQKENI. The CDR3 region is CASSPGTGTPGELFF. Written as DNA, the CDR3 is TGTGCCAGCTCACCCGGGACAGGGACTCCCGGGGAGCTGTTTTTT.

This clone was counted many times. The V and J genes are TRBV5-1 and TRBJ1-2; 9 bases agree with TRBD1. Germline V gives CDR1 SGHRS, CDR2 YFSETQ. This CDR3 contains 15 residues. The junction had 4 bases not matched to a gene; V was cut back by 4 bases and J by 0 bases. The CDR3 coding sequence is TGCGCCAGCAGCCAGGGACAGGGTCCTAACTATGGCTACACCTTC. It yields the protein CASSQGQGPNYGYTF.

In this sample, this clone turned up many times. The chain is built from TRBV30 and TRBJ1-5; the match to TRBD1 covers 11 bases. CDR1 and CDR2 from the germline V gene are GTSNPN and SVGIG (reference sequence). J was trimmed by 6 bases and V by 2 bases; bases with no gene match: 6. The CDR3 loop spans 15 amino acids. The CDR3 DNA reads as TGTGCCTGGAGTACAGGACAGGGGGCTGTTCAGCCCCAGCATTTT. As protein: CAWSTGQGAVQPQHF.